This entry lists 21 T cell receptor beta chains sequenced from one sample in a study of beta chain features in type 1 diabetes (dated by TCRdb to the late 2010s). Receptors were amplified or captured by the immunoSEQ multiplex PCR assay. The High Capacity cDNA Reverse Transcription Kit was used to reverse transcribe all of the isolated RNA, meaning that expressed TCRB transcripts were what got sequenced. TCRdb carries this immuneACCESS record with in-frame sequences only. Its versions omit some clonotypes, under half of them owing to an unresolved V gene in the studies checked, with the rest unexplained. This sample has about 130,000 clones in its table, and approximately 10% of those were observed once. Under 0.9% of the sample comes from the top ten. These receptors have no identified antigens. Study-wide conclusions, independent of this receptor: Type 1 diabetes patients showed a moderate but significant shortening of TCRB CDR3 length in all four CD4+ subsets.

The sample comprised central memory CD4+ T cells from blood. These receptors came from a young man with type 1 diabetes.

J is TRBJ1-5 and V is TRBV19; D is unclear. This CDR3 region has 13 residues. Germline CDR1 is LNHDA and CDR2 is SQIVND (reference sequence). Trimming cost V 8 bases and J 3 bases, with 11 bases left between them. CDR3 nucleotide sequence: TGTGCCAGTTTAGGACTGGACAATCAGCCCCAGCATTTT. This codes for CASLGLDNQPQHF.

The rearrangement joins TRBV5-4 to TRBJ1-6; perhaps TRBD1 as D (5 bases). The germline V gene encodes CDR1 SGHNT and CDR2 YYREEE (reference sequence). V was clipped by 0 bases and J by 14 bases, with 9 bases between them. There are 12 residues in the CDR3. The CDR3 spells CASSLDRGSLHF. CDR3 bases: TGTGCCAGCAGCTTGGATAGGGGATCCCTCCACTTT.

This clone showed up just a few times. CDR3 DNA: TGTGCCAGCAGCCGAGGACAGGGCCTCTATGGCTACACCTTC. Protein: CASSRGQGLYGYTF. V usage is TRBV16 and J usage is TRBJ1-2, with 8 bases that match TRBD1. This CDR3 region has 14 residues. V gave up 4 bases and J gave up 4 bases; unmatched junction bases: 5. The germline gives CDR1 KGHSY, CDR2 FQNENV.

The chain recombines TRBV28 with TRBJ2-7, with 7 nucleotides matching TRBD1. Germline CDR1 MDHEN, CDR2 SYDVKM. CDR3 length: 13 residues. Trimming took 6 bases from V and 3 from J; bases not matched to a gene: 5. CDR3 residues: CASRPGQSYEQYF. Here the CDR3 DNA reads TGTGCCAGCAGACCGGGACAGAGCTACGAGCAGTACTTC.

The sample holds a few counts of this clone. The rearrangement uses TRBV29-1 and TRBJ1-2; 8 nucleotides match TRBD1. V trimming: 4 bases; J trimming: 3 bases; junction bases outside the gene matches: 4. Germline lookup yields CDR1 SQVTM and CDR2 ANQGSEA. This CDR3 is built from 13 residues. The CDR3 DNA is TGCAGCGTTGTGGGGGACAGGTACTATGGCTACACCTTC. As protein: CSVVGDRYYGYTF. Together with reference TRBV29-1 and TRBJ1-2, the CDR3 gives the full variable domain: SAVISQKPSRDICQRGTSLTIQCQVDSQVTMMFWYRQQPGQSLTLIATANQGSEATYESGFVIDKFPISRPNLTFSTLTVSNMSPEDSSIYLCSVVGDRYYGYTFGSGTRLTVV.

In this sample, this clone turned up many times. The chain is built from TRBV4-2 and TRBJ2-4, with a possible D match to TRBD2 (5 bases). The germline V gene encodes CDR1 LGHNA and CDR2 YNFKEQ. V gave up 1 base and J gave up 8 bases, with 9 bases separating them. The CDR3 loop spans 13 amino acids. For the CDR3, the DNA is TGTGCCAGCAGCCAAGTGAAGGGAGACATTCAGTACTTC. Its protein product is CASSQVKGDIQYF.

The J gene is TRBJ1-1, the V gene TRBV18; D is unresolved. CDR3 length equals 13 residues. V lost 2 bases, J lost 6 bases, and 10 bases lay in between. CDR1 and CDR2 from the germline V gene are KGHSH and LQKENI. In nucleotides, the CDR3 is TGTGCCAGCTCACCATCGGAAGACTCTGAAGCTTTCTTT. Residues: CASSPSEDSEAFF.

This clone is large (0.1 to 1%) by share. The rearrangement links TRBV9 to TRBJ2-1, with a tentative D call TRBD2 (5 bases). The V and J ends lost 0 bases and 9 bases respectively, with 7 bases between them. Germline CDR1 and CDR2: SGDLS and YYNGEE. There are 12 residues in the CDR3. The CDR3 reads CASSVVAGEQFF. The DNA for the CDR3 is TGTGCCAGCAGCGTAGTTGCGGGTGAGCAGTTCTTC.

The rearrangement links TRBV7-9 to TRBJ1-2, with TRBD1 matching over 7 bases. Germline CDR1 reads SEHNR; CDR2 reads FQNEAQ (reference sequence). The CDR3 is 14 residues long. After removal of 7 bases from V and 3 bases from J, the junction contained 8 bases not matched to a gene. The CDR3 here is CASTQTGNHYGYTF. The CDR3 DNA follows: TGTGCCAGCACCCAGACAGGGAACCACTATGGCTACACCTTC.

This clone was observed a handful of times. The V call is TRBV11-1, the J call TRBJ2-4; no firm D call. The V end lost 5 bases, the J end lost 0 bases, and 8 bases lay between the germline ends. CDR1 is SGHAT and CDR2 is FQDESV in the germline V gene (reference sequence). The CDR3 spans 14 residues. CDR3 loop: CASSPSPAKNIQYF. As DNA, the CDR3 is TGTGCCAGCAGCCCTTCTCCAGCCAAAAACATTCAGTACTTC.

The chain recombines TRBV4-3 with TRBJ2-6; 9 bases are shared with TRBD1. The CDR3 spans 17 residues. CDR1 LGHNA and CDR2 YSLEER come from the germline V gene. V shed 1 base, J shed 2 bases, and the junction held 3 bases outside the gene matches. CDR3 sequence (DNA): TGCGCCAGCAGCCAAGGGACAGGGGTAACTGGGGCCAACGTCCTGACTTTC. It yields the protein CASSQGTGVTGANVLTF.

Only a few counts were recorded for this clone. CDR3 amino acids: CASSQTSGDKTQYF. The CDR3 nucleotides are TGTGCCAGCAGCCAAACTAGCGGGGATAAGACCCAGTACTTC. The chain is built from TRBV7-3 and TRBJ2-5, with 10 bases that match TRBD2. CDR1 and CDR2 (germline): SGHTA, FQGTGA. V was pared by 5 bases and J by 6 bases, with 6 bases of the junction left unmatched. The CDR3 length is 14 residues.

The sample holds a few counts of this clone. The chain joins TRBV7-9 to TRBJ1-2; tentative D call: TRBD1 (6 bases). The CDR3 contains 15 residues. Trimming pared 6 bases from V and 4 bases from J, leaving 18 bases between. From germline, CDR1 is SEHNR and CDR2 FQNEAQ (reference sequence). The CDR3 bases are TGTGCCAGCAGGGAATTGGGGACATTGGCCTATGGCTACACCTTC. Its protein is CASRELGTLAYGYTF.

The chain carries TRBV7-2 and TRBJ2-7; 8 bases fit TRBD2. CDR1 is SGHTA and CDR2 is FQGNSA in the germline V gene. CDR3 length: 15 residues. Trimming at V came to 5 bases and at J to 2 bases, leaving 8 bases not matched to a gene. CDR3 DNA: TGTGCCAGCAGCCCTACGGGGGGGAAGGCCTACGAGCAGTACTTC. Protein: CASSPTGGKAYEQYF.

In this sample, this clone turned up a few times. The chain has TRBV7-8 and TRBJ2-1, with unresolved D. V dropped 2 bases and J dropped 8 bases, with 10 bases sitting between them. Looked up from germline, CDR1 is SGHVS and CDR2 is FQNEAQ. The CDR3 has 13 residues. The CDR3 loop is CASSLRLVDEQFF. CDR3 bases: TGTGCCAGCAGCTTACGCTTAGTCGATGAGCAGTTCTTC.

V and J are TRBV2 and TRBJ2-7; the match to TRBD2 covers 8 bases. The germline V gene has CDR1 SNHLY and CDR2 FYNNEI. The trim removed 8 bases at V and 0 bases at J, leaving 6 bases unmatched. The CDR3 covers 14 residues. In DNA form, the CDR3 reads TGTGCCAGCCGAGGACTAGCTAACTCCTACGAGCAGTACTTC. Its protein is CASRGLANSYEQYF.

The chain combines TRBV18 with TRBJ2-1; 10 bases align to TRBD2. CDR3 length: 14 residues. Trimming cost V 3 bases and J 7 bases; bases outside gene matches: 3. Germline assignment: CDR1 KGHSH and CDR2 LQKENI. CDR3 region: CASSPKLAGNEQFF. The CDR3 bases are TGTGCCAGCTCACCGAAACTAGCGGGGAATGAGCAGTTCTTC.

This clone was seen more than once but under ten times. The chain recombines TRBV6-1 with TRBJ1-1; unclear D gene. Trimming cost V 2 bases and J 8 bases, with 6 bases left between them. Germline V gene sequence: CDR1 MNHNS, CDR2 SASEGT. This CDR3 contains 11 residues. The CDR3 coding sequence is TGTGCCAGCAGTGAAATCAGAGAAGCTTTCTTT. Its translation is CASSEIREAFF.

The chain is built from TRBV28 and TRBJ2-1; D remains unclear. Trimming removed 3 bases from V and 13 bases from J, with 10 bases in between. CDR1 and CDR2 (germline): MDHEN, SYDVKM. The CDR3 extends over 11 amino acids. CDR3 DNA sequence: TGTGCCAGCAGTTTGACACAGTCACAGTTCTTC. Its translation is CASSLTQSQFF. The variable domain in full, with the rest retrieved from reference TRBV28 and TRBJ2-1, is DVKVTQSSRYLVKRTGEKVFLECVQDMDHENMFWYRQDPGLGLRLIYFSYDVKMKEKGDIPEGYSVSREKKERFSLILESASTNQTSMYLCASSLTQSQFFGPGTRLTVL.

A few counts support this clone. The CDR3 loop is CASSPQMGAPEAFF. CDR3 in DNA: TGTGCCAGCTCACCACAGATGGGGGCCCCTGAAGCTTTCTTT. The chain recombines TRBV18 with TRBJ1-1; D may be TRBD1 (6 bases). The V gene's germline CDR1 is KGHSH and CDR2 LQKENI. The germline V and J ends were trimmed by 1 base and 6 bases, with 12 bases remaining between them. The CDR3 length is 14 residues.

The rearrangement links TRBV6-5 to TRBJ2-5, with D perhaps TRBD2 (5 bases). The CDR3 totals 13 residues. Germline V gene data show CDR1 as MNHEY and CDR2 as SVGAGI. V gave up 4 bases and J gave up 9 bases, with 15 bases separating them. CDR3 sequence: CASSSGLAAAQYF. The CDR3 DNA reads as TGTGCCAGCAGTTCCGGGTTGGCAGCGGCCCAGTACTTC.